This T cell receptor beta chain originates from a study of neurological immune-mediated disorders. The CDR3 totals 14 residues. Germline loops: CDR1 MGHRA, CDR2 YSYEKL. Stated time point: longitudinal time-point 2. One entry per CDR3 protein results from TCRdb running MiXCR on the 5' RACE reads. The sample holds tens of thousands of distinct CDR3 sequences, 13% seen once. With respect to this clonotype: A read error may produce the germline difference seen at one junction end.

Sequenced: PBMCs. The receptor's source is a female donor with HTLV-1-associated myelopathy (HAM/TSP). The chain carries TRBV4-1 and TRBJ2-2; either TRBD1 or TRBD2 may supply D (5 bases each). The CDR3 DNA is TGCGCCAGCAGTCAATATACAGCCACCGGGGCGCTGTTTTTT. This encodes CASSQYTATGALFF.